This T cell receptor (beta chain) was captured by sequencing in a study of blood T cell repertoires in COVID-19. Study at large: Whether acute or convalescent, the COVID-19 samples came from the United States, Italy and Spain.

V trimming: 6 bases; J trimming: 5 bases; junction bases outside the gene matches: 4. CDR3 length equals 13 residues. Original processing notes: Scientists estimated how many nucleated cells there were by amplifying reference gene primers. The method was immunoSEQ multiplex PCR; TCRdb's version includes in-frame clones alone and lacks a portion of them. The V and J calls and clone size were taken over from that table, and D and trimming were inferred from the DNA. The sample shows some 150,000 clones, 84% of them seen only once. Material for sequencing was peripheral blood. V gene TRBV12-3 or TRBV12-4 combines with J gene TRBJ2-5; TRBD2 matches at 9 bases. The source of this sequence is a human donor in a cohort sampled during active COVID-19. In DNA form, the CDR3 reads TGTGCCAGCAGGCGGGGGGGGCGGGAGACCCAGTACTTC. Translating gives CASRRGGRETQYF.